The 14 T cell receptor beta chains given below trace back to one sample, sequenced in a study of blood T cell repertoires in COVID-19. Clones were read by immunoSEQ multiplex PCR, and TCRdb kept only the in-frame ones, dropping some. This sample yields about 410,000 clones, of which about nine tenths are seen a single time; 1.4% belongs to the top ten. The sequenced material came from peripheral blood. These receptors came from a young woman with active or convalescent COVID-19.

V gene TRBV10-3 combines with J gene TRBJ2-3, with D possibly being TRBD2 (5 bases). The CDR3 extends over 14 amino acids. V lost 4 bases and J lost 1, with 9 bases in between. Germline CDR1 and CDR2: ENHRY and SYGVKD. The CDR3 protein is CAISAGFGTDTQYF. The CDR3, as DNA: TGTGCCATCAGTGCGGGGTTTGGCACAGATACGCAGTATTTT.

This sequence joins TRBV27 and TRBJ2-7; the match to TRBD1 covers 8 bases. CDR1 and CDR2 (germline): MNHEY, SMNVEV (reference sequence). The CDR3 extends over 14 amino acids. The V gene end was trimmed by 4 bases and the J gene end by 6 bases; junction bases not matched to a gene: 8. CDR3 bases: TGTGCCAGCAGTTCGCTGACAGGGGATGGCGAGCAGTACTTC. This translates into CASSSLTGDGEQYF.

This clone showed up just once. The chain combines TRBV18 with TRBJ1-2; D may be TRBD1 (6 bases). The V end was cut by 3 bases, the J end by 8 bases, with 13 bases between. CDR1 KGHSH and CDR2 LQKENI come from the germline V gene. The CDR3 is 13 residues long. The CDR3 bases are TGTGCCAGCTCACCGGGAGGGGGTGTCGGCTACACCTTC. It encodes CASSPGGGVGYTF.

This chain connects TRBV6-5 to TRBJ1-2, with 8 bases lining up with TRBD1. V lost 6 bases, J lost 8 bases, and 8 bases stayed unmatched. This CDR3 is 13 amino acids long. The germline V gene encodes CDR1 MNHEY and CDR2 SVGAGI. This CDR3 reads CASRPGQGGGYTF. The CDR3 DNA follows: TGTGCCAGCAGACCTGGACAGGGTGGGGGCTACACCTTC.

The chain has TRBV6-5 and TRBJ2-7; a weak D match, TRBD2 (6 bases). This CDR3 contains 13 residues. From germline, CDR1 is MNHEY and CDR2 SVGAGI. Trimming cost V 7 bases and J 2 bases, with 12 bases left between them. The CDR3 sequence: CASTLGGTYEQYF. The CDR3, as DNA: TGTGCCAGCACGTTAGGAGGGACCTACGAGCAGTACTTC.

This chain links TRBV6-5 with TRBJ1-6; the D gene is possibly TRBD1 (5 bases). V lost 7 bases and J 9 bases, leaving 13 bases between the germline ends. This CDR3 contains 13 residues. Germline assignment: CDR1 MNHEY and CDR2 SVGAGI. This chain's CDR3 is CASTRQGGSPLHF. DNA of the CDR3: TGTGCCAGCACACGGCAGGGCGGTTCACCCCTCCACTTT.

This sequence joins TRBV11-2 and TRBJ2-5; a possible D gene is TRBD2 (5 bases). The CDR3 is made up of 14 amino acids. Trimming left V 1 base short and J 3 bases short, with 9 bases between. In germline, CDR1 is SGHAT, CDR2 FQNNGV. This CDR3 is CASSLGPGEETQYF. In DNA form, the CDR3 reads TGTGCCAGCAGCTTAGGTCCCGGGGAAGAGACCCAGTACTTC.

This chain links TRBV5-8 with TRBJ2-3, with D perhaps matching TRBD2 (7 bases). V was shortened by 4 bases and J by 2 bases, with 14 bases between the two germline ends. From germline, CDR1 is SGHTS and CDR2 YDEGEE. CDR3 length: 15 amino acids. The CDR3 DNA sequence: TGTGCCAGCAGCAAGGGGGGGCGGGTCACAGATACGCAGTATTTT. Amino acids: CASSKGGRVTDTQYF.

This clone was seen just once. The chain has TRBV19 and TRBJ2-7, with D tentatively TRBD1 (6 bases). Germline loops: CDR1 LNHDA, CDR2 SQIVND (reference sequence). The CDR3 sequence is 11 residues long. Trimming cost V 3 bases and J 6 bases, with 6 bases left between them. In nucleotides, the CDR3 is TGTGCCAGTAGTATGGGGGCCGAGCAGTACTTC. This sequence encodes CASSMGAEQYF.

CDR3 coding DNA: TGTGCCAGTAGTATCCGGGGAATTCATCAGCCCCAGCATTTT. As protein: CASSIRGIHQPQHF. The V call is TRBV19, the J call TRBJ1-5; D not resolved. The CDR3 has 14 amino acids. The V and J ends lost 3 bases and 5 bases respectively, with 11 bases between them. From germline, CDR1 is LNHDA and CDR2 SQIVND (reference sequence).

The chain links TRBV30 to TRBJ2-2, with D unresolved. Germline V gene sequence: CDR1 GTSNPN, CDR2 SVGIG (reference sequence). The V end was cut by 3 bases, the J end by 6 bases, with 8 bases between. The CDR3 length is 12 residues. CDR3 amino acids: CAWSLAAGELFF. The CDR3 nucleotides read TGTGCCTGGAGCTTGGCGGCCGGGGAGCTGTTTTTT.

The CDR3 DNA reads as TGTGCCAGCAGCCCGGACAGTTTACAGCCCCAGCATTTT. This encodes CASSPDSLQPQHF. The chain employs TRBV12-3 or TRBV12-4 and TRBJ1-5; weak D call: TRBD1 (6 bases). Deletions cut 6 bases from V and 7 bases from J, with 13 bases between. The CDR3 sequence is 13 residues long.

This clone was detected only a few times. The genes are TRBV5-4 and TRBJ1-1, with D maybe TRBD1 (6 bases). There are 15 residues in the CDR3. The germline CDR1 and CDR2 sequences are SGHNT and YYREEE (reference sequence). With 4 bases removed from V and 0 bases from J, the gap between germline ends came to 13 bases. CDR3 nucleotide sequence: TGTGCCAGCAGCGCCCGACAGGCATTGAACACTGAAGCTTTCTTT. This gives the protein CASSARQALNTEAFF.

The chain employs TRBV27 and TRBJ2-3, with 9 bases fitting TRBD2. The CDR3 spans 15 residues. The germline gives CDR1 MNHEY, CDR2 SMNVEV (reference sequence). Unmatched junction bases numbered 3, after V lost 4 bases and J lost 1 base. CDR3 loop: CASSSLAGGTDTQYF. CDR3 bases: TGTGCCAGCAGTTCACTAGCGGGCGGCACAGATACGCAGTATTTT.